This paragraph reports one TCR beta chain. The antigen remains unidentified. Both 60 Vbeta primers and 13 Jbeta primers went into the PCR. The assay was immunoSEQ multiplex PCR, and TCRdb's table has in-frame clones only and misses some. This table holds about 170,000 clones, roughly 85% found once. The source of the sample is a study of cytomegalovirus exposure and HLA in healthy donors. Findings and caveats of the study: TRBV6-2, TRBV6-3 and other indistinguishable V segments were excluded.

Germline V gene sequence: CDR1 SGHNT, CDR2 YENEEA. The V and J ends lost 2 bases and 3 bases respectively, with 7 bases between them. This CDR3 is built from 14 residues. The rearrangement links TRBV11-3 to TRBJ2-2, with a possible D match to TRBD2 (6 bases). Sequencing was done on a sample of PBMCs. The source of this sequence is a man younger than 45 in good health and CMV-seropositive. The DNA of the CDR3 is TGTGCCAGCAGCTTACTAGCGTACACCGGGGAGCTGTTTTTT. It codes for CASSLLAYTGELFF.